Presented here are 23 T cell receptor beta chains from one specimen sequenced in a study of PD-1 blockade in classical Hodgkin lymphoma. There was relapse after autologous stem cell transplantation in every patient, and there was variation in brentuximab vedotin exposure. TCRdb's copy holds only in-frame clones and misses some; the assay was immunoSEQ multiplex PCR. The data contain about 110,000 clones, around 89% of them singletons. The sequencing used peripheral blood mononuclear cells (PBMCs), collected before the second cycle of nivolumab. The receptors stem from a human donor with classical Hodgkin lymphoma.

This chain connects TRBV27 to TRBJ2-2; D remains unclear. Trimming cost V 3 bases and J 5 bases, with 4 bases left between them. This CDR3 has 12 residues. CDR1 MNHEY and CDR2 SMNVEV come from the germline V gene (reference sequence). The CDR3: CASSLATGELFF. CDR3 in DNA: TGTGCCAGCAGTTTGGCAACCGGGGAGCTGTTTTTT.

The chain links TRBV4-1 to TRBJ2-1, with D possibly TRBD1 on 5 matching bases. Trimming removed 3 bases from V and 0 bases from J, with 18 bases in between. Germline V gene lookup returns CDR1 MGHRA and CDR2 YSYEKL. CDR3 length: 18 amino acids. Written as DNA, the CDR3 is TGCGCCAGCAGCCAGAGAAGACAAGGGGATAGCTCCTACAATGAGCAGTTCTTC. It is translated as CASSQRRQGDSSYNEQFF.

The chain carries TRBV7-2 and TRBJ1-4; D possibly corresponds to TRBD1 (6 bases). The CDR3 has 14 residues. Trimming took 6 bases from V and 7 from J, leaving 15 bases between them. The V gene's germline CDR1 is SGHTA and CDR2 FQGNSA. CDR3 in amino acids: CASRRTGAGEKLFF. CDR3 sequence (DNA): TGTGCCAGCAGGCGGACGGGGGCGGGTGAAAAACTGTTTTTT.

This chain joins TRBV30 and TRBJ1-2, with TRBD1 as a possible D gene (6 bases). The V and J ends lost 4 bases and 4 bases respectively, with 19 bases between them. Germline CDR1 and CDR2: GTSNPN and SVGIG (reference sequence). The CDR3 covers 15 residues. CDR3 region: CAWINHLRGAYGYTF. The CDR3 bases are TGTGCCTGGATCAACCACCTTAGGGGGGCCTATGGCTACACCTTC.

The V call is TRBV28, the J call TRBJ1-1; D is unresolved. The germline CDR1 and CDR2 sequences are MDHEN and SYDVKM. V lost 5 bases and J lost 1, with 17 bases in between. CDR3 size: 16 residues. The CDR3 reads CASSPIIRSQNTEAFF. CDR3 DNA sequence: TGTGCCAGCAGTCCAATCATCAGGTCCCAGAACACTGAAGCTTTCTTT.

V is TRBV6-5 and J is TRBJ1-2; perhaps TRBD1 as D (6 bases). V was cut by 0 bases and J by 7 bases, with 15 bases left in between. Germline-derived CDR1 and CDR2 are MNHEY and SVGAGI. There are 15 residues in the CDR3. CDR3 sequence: CASSYSGGPFSGYTF. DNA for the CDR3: TGTGCCAGCAGTTACTCGGGGGGCCCCTTCAGTGGCTACACCTTC.

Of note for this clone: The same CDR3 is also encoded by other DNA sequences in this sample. CDR3 amino acids: CSVFYNEQFF. The CDR3, as DNA: TGCAGCGTGTTCTACAATGAGCAGTTCTTC. This chain links TRBV29-1 with TRBJ2-1; no clear D gene. Germline lookup yields CDR1 SQVTM and CDR2 ANQGSEA. This CDR3 region has 10 residues. V lost 6 bases to trimming and J lost 3 bases, with 3 bases between them.

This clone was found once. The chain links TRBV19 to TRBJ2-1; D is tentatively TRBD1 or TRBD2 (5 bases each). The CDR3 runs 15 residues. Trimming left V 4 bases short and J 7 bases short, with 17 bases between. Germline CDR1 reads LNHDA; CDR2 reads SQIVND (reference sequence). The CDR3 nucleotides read TGTGCCAGTAGTACCCGGGACCATCCCAGTAATGAGCAGTTCTTC. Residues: CASSTRDHPSNEQFF.

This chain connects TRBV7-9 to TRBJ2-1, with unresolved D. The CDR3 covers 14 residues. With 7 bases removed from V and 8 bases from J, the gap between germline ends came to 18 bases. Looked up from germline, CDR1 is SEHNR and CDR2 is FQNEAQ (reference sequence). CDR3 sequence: CASTPAQSRYEQFF. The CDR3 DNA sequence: TGTGCCAGCACCCCCGCCCAGAGTAGGTATGAGCAGTTCTTC.

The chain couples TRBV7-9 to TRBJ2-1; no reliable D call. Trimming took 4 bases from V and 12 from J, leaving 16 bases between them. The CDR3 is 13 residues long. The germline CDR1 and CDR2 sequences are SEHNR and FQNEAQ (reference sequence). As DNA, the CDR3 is TGTGCCAGCAGCTCGGTAGTGGTAGATAGGCAGTTCTTC. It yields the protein CASSSVVVDRQFF. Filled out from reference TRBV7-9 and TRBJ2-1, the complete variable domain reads DTGVSQNPRHKITKRGQNVTFRCDPISEHNRLYWYRQTLGQGPEFLTYFQNEAQLEKSRLLSDRFSAERPKGSFSTLEIQRTEQGDSAMYLCASSSVVVDRQFFGPGTRLTVL.

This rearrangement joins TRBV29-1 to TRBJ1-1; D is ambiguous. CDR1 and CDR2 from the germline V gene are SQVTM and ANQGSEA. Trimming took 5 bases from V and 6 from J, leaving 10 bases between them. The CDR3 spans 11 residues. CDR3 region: CSVKAYSEAFF. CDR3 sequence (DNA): TGCAGCGTTAAAGCGTATTCTGAAGCTTTCTTT. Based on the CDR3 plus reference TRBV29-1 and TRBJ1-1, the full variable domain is SAVISQKPSRDICQRGTSLTIQCQVDSQVTMMFWYRQQPGQSLTLIATANQGSEATYESGFVIDKFPISRPNLTFSTLTVSNMSPEDSSIYLCSVKAYSEAFFGQGTRLTVV.

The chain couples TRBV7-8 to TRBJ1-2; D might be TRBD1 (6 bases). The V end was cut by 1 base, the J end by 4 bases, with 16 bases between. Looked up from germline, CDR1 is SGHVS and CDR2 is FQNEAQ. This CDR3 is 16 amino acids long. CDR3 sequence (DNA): TGTGCCAGCAGCTTAGGTTCGGCTGGGGGCGGCTATGGCTACACCTTC. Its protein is CASSLGSAGGGYGYTF.

The DNA for the CDR3 is TGTGCCAGCAGGGACAGGGTGGGTGAAAAACTGTTTTTT. It codes for CASRDRVGEKLFF. The chain is built from TRBV6-1 and TRBJ1-4; 8 bases agree with TRBD1. Germline loops: CDR1 MNHNS, CDR2 SASEGT. The CDR3 is 13 residues long. V was clipped by 6 bases and J by 7 bases; unmatched bases: 4.

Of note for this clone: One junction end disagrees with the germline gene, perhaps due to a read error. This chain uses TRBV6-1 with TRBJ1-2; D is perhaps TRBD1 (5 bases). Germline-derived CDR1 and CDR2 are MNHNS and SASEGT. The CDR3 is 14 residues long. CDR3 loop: CASREDRINYGYTF. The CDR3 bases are TGTGCCAGCAGGGAAGACAGAATTAACTATGGCTACACCTTC.

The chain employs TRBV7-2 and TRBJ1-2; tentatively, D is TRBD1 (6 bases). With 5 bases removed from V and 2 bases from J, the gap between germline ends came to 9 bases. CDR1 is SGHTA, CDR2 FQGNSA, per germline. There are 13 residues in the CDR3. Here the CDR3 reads CASSPDRNYGYTF. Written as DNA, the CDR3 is TGTGCCAGCAGCCCGGACAGAAACTATGGCTACACCTTC.

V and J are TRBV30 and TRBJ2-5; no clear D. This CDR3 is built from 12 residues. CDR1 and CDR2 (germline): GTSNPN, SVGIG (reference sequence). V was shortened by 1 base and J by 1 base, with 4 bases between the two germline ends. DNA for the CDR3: TGTGCCTGGAGTGGGGCCCAAGAGACCCAGTACTTC. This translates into CAWSGAQETQYF.

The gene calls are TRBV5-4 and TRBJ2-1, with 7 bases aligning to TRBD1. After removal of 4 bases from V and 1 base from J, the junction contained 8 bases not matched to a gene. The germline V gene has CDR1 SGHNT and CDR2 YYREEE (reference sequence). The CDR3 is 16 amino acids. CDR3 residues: CASSVPSGQSYNEQFF. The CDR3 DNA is TGTGCCAGCAGCGTGCCCTCGGGACAGTCCTACAATGAGCAGTTCTTC.

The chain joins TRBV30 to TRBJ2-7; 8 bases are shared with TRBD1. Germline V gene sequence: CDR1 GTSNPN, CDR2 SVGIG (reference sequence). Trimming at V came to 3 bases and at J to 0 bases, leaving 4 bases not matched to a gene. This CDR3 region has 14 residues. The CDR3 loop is CAWSRDRSSYEQYF. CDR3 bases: TGTGCCTGGAGCCGGGACAGGTCCTCCTACGAGCAGTACTTC. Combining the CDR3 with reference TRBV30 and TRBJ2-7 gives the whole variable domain SQTIHQWPATLVQPVGSPLSLECTVEGTSNPNLYWYRQAAGRGLQLLFYSVGIGQISSEVPQNLSASRPQDRQFILSSKKLLLSDSGFYLCAWSRDRSSYEQYFGPGTRLTVT.

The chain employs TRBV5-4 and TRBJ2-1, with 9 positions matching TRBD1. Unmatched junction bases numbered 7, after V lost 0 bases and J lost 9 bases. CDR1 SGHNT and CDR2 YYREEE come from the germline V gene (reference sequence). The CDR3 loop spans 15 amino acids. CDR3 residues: CASSLVSPGQGEQFF. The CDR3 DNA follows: TGTGCCAGCAGCTTGGTGAGTCCGGGACAGGGTGAGCAGTTCTTC.

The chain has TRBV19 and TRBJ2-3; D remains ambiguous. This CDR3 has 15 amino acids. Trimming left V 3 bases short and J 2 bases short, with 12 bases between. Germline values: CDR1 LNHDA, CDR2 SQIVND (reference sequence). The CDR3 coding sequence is TGTGCCAGTAGTATTGGCGGATCCCCCACAGATACGCAGTATTTT. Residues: CASSIGGSPTDTQYF.

The CDR3 is CATGQGIRETQYF. The CDR3 nucleotides are TGTGCCACCGGGCAGGGAATCAGAGAGACCCAGTACTTC. The V gene is TRBV15, the J gene TRBJ2-5, with a weak D call TRBD1 (5 bases). Trimming cost V 8 bases and J 4 bases, with 14 bases left between them. This CDR3 has 13 amino acids. Germline V gene data show CDR1 as LNHNV and CDR2 as YYDKDF (reference sequence). Together with reference TRBV15 and TRBJ2-5, the CDR3 gives the full variable domain: DAMVIQNPRYQVTQFGKPVTLSCSQTLNHNVMYWYQQKSSQAPKLLFHYYDKDFNNEADTPDNFQSRRPNTSFCFLDIRSPGLGDTAMYLCATGQGIRETQYFGPGTRLLVL.

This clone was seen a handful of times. The CDR3 here is CASSLSGLAGGPPYEQYF. The CDR3 DNA reads TGTGCCAGCAGTTTATCGGGACTAGCGGGAGGGCCCCCTTACGAGCAGTACTTC. The genes are TRBV27 and TRBJ2-7; TRBD2 matches 16 bases. Trimming took 0 bases from V and 4 from J; bases not matched to a gene: 6. This CDR3 has 18 amino acids. Germline CDR1 is MNHEY and CDR2 is SMNVEV (reference sequence).

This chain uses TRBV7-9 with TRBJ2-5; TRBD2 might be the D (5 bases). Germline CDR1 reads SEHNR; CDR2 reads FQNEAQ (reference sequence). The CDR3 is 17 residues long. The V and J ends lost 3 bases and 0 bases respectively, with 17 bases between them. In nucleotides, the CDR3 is TGTGCCAGCAGCTTGGGTATAGAGCGGATGTACCAAGAGACCCAGTACTTC. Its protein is CASSLGIERMYQETQYF.